This TCR beta chain was sequenced in a study of CD8 T cells in ankylosing spondylitis. General study findings and limits: Within matched ankylosing spondylitis synovial fluid, disease-linked clones were reportedly significantly enriched. What seemed typical of ankylosing spondylitis blood was a TCR beta motif built from under 10 highly homologous variants. In synovial fluid and blood from reactive arthritis, some motif variants were previously reported.

A word on this clonotype: Its target is not known.

Library preparation for TCR beta used quantitative 5'-RACE with molecular barcodes. TCRdb called the 5' RACE reads again in MiXCR, with one record for every CDR3 protein. The sample yields approximately 300,000 distinct CDR3 sequences, less than 9.5% seen once. From germline, CDR1 is SQVTM and CDR2 ANQGSEA. This CDR3 has 14 amino acids. With V trimmed by 6 bases and J by 7 bases, 9 bases remained unmatched. The rearrangement joins TRBV29-1 to TRBJ2-4; 10 bases match TRBD2. Sequencing input: blood, either unsorted or a sorted T cell fraction (not recorded which). The TCR comes from a male donor with ankylosing spondylitis. The CDR3 loop reads CSVASSGSFNIQYF. The CDR3 DNA sequence: TGCAGCGTCGCCTCTAGCGGGAGTTTTAACATTCAGTACTTC.